This passage covers 20 T cell receptor beta chains from one sample sequenced in a study of technical replicates of blood from a handful of donors. Only in-frame clones appear in the TCRdb table, and some are missing; sequencing was by immunoSEQ multiplex PCR. The sample has around 100,000 clones, 95% seen once. Material for sequencing was T cells isolated from PBMCs. The receptors come from a human donor in good health.

CDR3: CASRYGRDRDTDTQYF. The CDR3 DNA is TGTGCCAGCAGATACGGGCGGGACAGAGACACAGATACGCAGTATTTT. The chain links TRBV7-8 to TRBJ2-3; a possible D gene is TRBD1 (7 bases). The CDR3 extends over 16 amino acids. CDR1 SGHVS and CDR2 FQNEAQ come from the germline V gene. The germline V and J ends were trimmed by 6 bases and 2 bases, with 18 bases remaining between them.

The chain recombines TRBV5-4 with TRBJ2-5; no firm D call. V was trimmed by 4 bases and J by 14 bases, leaving 15 bases between them. CDR1 and CDR2 from the germline V gene are SGHNT and YYREEE (reference sequence). This CDR3 has 11 residues. For the CDR3, the DNA is TGTGCCAGCAGCCACGAAGGCGGTTTTTACTTC. Translation: CASSHEGGFYF.

The chain is built from TRBV5-8 and TRBJ1-2; D is perhaps TRBD1 (6 bases). Germline V gene data show CDR1 as SGHTS and CDR2 as YDEGEE. The CDR3 extends over 13 amino acids. V was trimmed by 9 bases and J by 5 bases, leaving 17 bases between them. CDR3 loop: CANSPTGQYGYTF. The CDR3 DNA reads as TGTGCCAACTCCCCGACCGGACAGTATGGCTACACCTTC.

The chain carries TRBV5-1 and TRBJ2-1; perhaps TRBD2 as D (5 bases). The germline CDR1 and CDR2 sequences are SGHRS and YFSETQ. The CDR3 runs to 15 residues. Trimming pared 0 bases from V and 4 bases from J, leaving 11 bases between. CDR3 sequence reads: CASSLEGEWYNEQFF. CDR3 DNA sequence: TGCGCCAGCAGCTTGGAGGGAGAGTGGTACAATGAGCAGTTCTTC.

This chain links TRBV4-1 with TRBJ2-1, with 8 positions matching TRBD2. CDR3 length equals 18 residues. V was clipped by 1 base and J by 5 bases; unmatched bases: 13. Germline loops: CDR1 MGHRA, CDR2 YSYEKL. The CDR3 loop is CASSQGLAGSILNNEQFF. The CDR3 region has the DNA TGCGCCAGCAGCCAAGGGCTAGCGGGTTCCATATTAAACAATGAGCAGTTCTTC.

The rearrangement uses TRBV27 and TRBJ1-5, with 10 bases identical to TRBD1. CDR1 is MNHEY, CDR2 SMNVEV, per germline (reference sequence). The V and J ends lost 6 bases and 3 bases, in that order; junction bases with no gene match: 2. The CDR3 is 14 amino acids. The CDR3 DNA reads as TGTGCCAGCAGGGGGACAGGGGCCAATCAGCCCCAGCATTTT. Translation: CASRGTGANQPQHF.

V gene TRBV10-3 combines with J gene TRBJ2-3, with a weak D call TRBD1 (6 bases). The germline CDR1 and CDR2 sequences are ENHRY and SYGVKD. The V gene lost 0 bases and the J gene lost 0 bases, with 16 bases spanning the gap. The CDR3 length is 18 residues. As DNA, the CDR3 is TGTGCCATCAGTGAGTCGCGGGCAGGGGCCTCTAGCACAGATACGCAGTATTTT. Protein: CAISESRAGASSTDTQYF.

This clone was detected only once. The V and J genes are TRBV20-1 and TRBJ2-7; D is ambiguous. Trimming took off 6 bases at V and 4 bases at J, with 10 bases between the two ends. The length of the CDR3 is 11 residues. Germline V gives CDR1 DFQATT, CDR2 SNEGSKA (reference sequence). The CDR3 spells CSAREAYEQYF. The CDR3 DNA follows: TGCAGTGCGCGTGAAGCTTACGAGCAGTACTTC.

V gene TRBV2 combines with J gene TRBJ2-2; possible D gene TRBD1, 6 bases. The CDR3 extends over 15 amino acids. V was pared by 3 bases and J by 0 bases, with 8 bases between. CDR1 and CDR2 (germline): SNHLY, FYNNEI. The CDR3 coding sequence is TGTGCCAGCAGTGAGGGGACACCGAACACCGGGGAGCTGTTTTTT. Its translation: CASSEGTPNTGELFF.

The chain recombines TRBV18 with TRBJ1-1; a weak D match, TRBD1 (5 bases). Germline V lookup: CDR1 KGHSH, CDR2 LQKENI. Trimming removed 6 bases at V and 4 bases at J, with 18 bases between. The CDR3 covers 15 residues. The CDR3 is CASSRGGGLFTEAFF. The CDR3 nucleotides read TGTGCCAGCTCGCGCGGGGGGGGACTGTTCACTGAAGCTTTCTTT.

The chain is built from TRBV30 and TRBJ1-1, with D possibly TRBD1 on 6 matching bases. The CDR3 is made up of 14 amino acids. Trimming removed 1 base from V and 1 base from J, with 10 bases in between. Germline CDR1 reads GTSNPN; CDR2 reads SVGIG (reference sequence). CDR3 in amino acids: CAWSAGAWNTEAFF. The CDR3 DNA sequence: TGTGCCTGGAGTGCAGGGGCATGGAACACTGAAGCTTTCTTT.

The V call is TRBV28, the J call TRBJ1-4; 10 nucleotides match TRBD1. CDR1 is MDHEN, CDR2 SYDVKM, per germline. The CDR3 contains 16 residues. V was clipped by 2 bases and J by 6 bases; unmatched bases: 6. CDR3 residues: CASSLPRTGGYEKLFF. The CDR3 DNA is TGTGCCAGCAGTTTACCGAGGACAGGGGGTTATGAAAAACTGTTTTTT.

V and J are TRBV19 and TRBJ2-1; 12 nucleotides match TRBD2. Losses at the gene ends were 6 bases for V and 7 bases for J; bases not matched to a gene: 1. The CDR3 sequence is 13 residues long. Germline V gives CDR1 LNHDA, CDR2 SQIVND (reference sequence). The CDR3 region has the DNA TGTGCCAGTAGGACTAGCGGGAGTAATGAGCAGTTCTTC. It is translated as CASRTSGSNEQFF.

Here the CDR3 reads CASSLGGGRALDEQFF. CDR3 nucleotide sequence: TGTGCCAGCAGCTTAGGTGGCGGGAGGGCCCTCGATGAGCAGTTCTTC. The V and J genes are TRBV7-6 and TRBJ2-1, with 9 bases identical to TRBD2. After removal of 1 base from V and 8 bases from J, the junction contained 9 bases not matched to a gene. The CDR3 contains 16 residues. CDR1 is SGHVS, CDR2 FNYEAQ, per germline.

V gene TRBV9 combines with J gene TRBJ2-3; D might be TRBD2 (6 bases). This CDR3 is 13 amino acids long. Trimming took off 3 bases at V and 6 bases at J, with 11 bases between the two ends. Looked up from germline, CDR1 is SGDLS and CDR2 is YYNGEE. The DNA of the CDR3 is TGTGCCAGCAGCGCGCCTCTAGCGGATACGCAGTATTTT. Its translation: CASSAPLADTQYF.

This rearrangement joins TRBV14 to TRBJ1-2; D not resolved. Trimming pared 0 bases from V and 4 bases from J, leaving 6 bases between. CDR3 size: 13 residues. Germline values: CDR1 SGHDN, CDR2 FVKESK. Here the CDR3 reads CASSQDFIYGYTF. The CDR3 nucleotides read TGTGCCAGCAGCCAAGATTTTATCTATGGCTACACCTTC.

The V and J genes are TRBV30 and TRBJ2-1; 13 nucleotides line up with TRBD2. With V trimmed by 3 bases and J by 6 bases, 2 bases remained unmatched. CDR1 and CDR2 (germline): GTSNPN, SVGIG (reference sequence). The CDR3 runs to 14 residues. The CDR3 sequence is CAWRTSGGGNEQFF. The CDR3 nucleotides are TGTGCCTGGAGAACTAGCGGGGGGGGCAATGAGCAGTTCTTC. The full variable domain, its missing parts supplied by reference TRBV30 and TRBJ2-1, is SQTIHQWPATLVQPVGSPLSLECTVEGTSNPNLYWYRQAAGRGLQLLFYSVGIGQISSEVPQNLSASRPQDRQFILSSKKLLLSDSGFYLCAWRTSGGGNEQFFGPGTRLTVL.

The chain carries TRBV27 and TRBJ1-4; the D is unclear. CDR1 and CDR2 from the germline V gene are MNHEY and SMNVEV (reference sequence). The CDR3 is 12 amino acids. V was shortened by 3 bases and J by 8 bases, with 7 bases between the two germline ends. Written as DNA, the CDR3 is TGTGCCAGCAGTTTTTCGGGGGAAAAACTGTTTTTT. This codes for CASSFSGEKLFF.

J is TRBJ2-3 and V is TRBV7-9, with TRBD1 as a possible D gene (6 bases). This CDR3 spans 15 amino acids. V was clipped by 6 bases and J by 2 bases, with 15 bases between them. Per germline, CDR1 SEHNR and CDR2 FQNEAQ (reference sequence). Here the CDR3 DNA reads TGTGCCAGCAGGATGACACAGGGCCTCACAGATACGCAGTATTTT. The encoded protein is CASRMTQGLTDTQYF.

The chain is built from TRBV7-6 and TRBJ2-7; a weak D match, TRBD2 (6 bases). This CDR3 is 14 amino acids long. The V and J ends lost 1 base and 3 bases respectively, with 10 bases between them. The germline gives CDR1 SGHVS, CDR2 FNYEAQ. Here the CDR3 reads CASSLEEGRYEQYF. CDR3 DNA: TGTGCCAGCAGCTTAGAGGAGGGGCGCTACGAGCAGTACTTC. Full variable domain (remainder filled in from reference TRBV7-6 and TRBJ2-7): GAGVSQSPRYKVTKRGQDVALRCDPISGHVSLYWYRQALGQGPEFLTYFNYEAQQDKSGLPNDRFSAERPEGSISTLTIQRTEQRDSAMYRCASSLEEGRYEQYFGPGTRLTVT.